These 27 T cell receptor beta chains originate from one sample sequenced in a study of cytomegalovirus exposure and HLA in healthy donors. Vbeta (60) and Jbeta (13) primers were used in the PCR. Profiling relied on immunoSEQ multiplex PCR, and the TCRdb table lists in-frame clones only, not all of them. The sample contains approximately 260,000 clones, about four fifths of which appear only once. The sequencing sample was made of PBMCs. The receptors here all came from a woman aged 40 to 50 in good health and CMV-seropositive.

The CDR3 nucleotides are TGTGCCAGCAGCCCCGGGACTAGCGGAGGGAATGAGCAGTTCTTC. Its translation: CASSPGTSGGNEQFF. V and J are TRBV28 and TRBJ2-1; 11 bases line up with TRBD2. There are 15 residues in the CDR3. Germline V gene sequence: CDR1 MDHEN, CDR2 SYDVKM. V lost 6 bases and J lost 7; bases outside the gene matches: 8.

The chain joins TRBV6-5 to TRBJ1-2; D is possibly TRBD1 (6 bases). The V and J ends lost 2 bases and 7 bases respectively, with 17 bases between them. CDR1 MNHEY and CDR2 SVGAGI come from the germline V gene. This CDR3 has 15 amino acids. CDR3 sequence reads: CASSYAGAPLSGYTF. In DNA form, the CDR3 reads TGTGCCAGCAGTTACGCAGGGGCCCCTTTGAGTGGCTACACCTTC.

This chain connects TRBV30 to TRBJ1-2; D not certain. Trimming removed 2 bases at V and 7 bases at J, with 8 bases between. In germline, CDR1 is GTSNPN, CDR2 SVGIG (reference sequence). The length of the CDR3 is 11 residues. The CDR3 bases are TGTGCCTGGAGTTCAGCGCGTGGCTACACCTTC. Translated, it gives CAWSSARGYTF.

J is TRBJ1-5 and V is TRBV30; no firm D call. The CDR3 is made up of 14 amino acids. From germline, CDR1 is GTSNPN and CDR2 SVGIG (reference sequence). V lost 0 bases and J lost 5, with 11 bases in between. The CDR3 region has the DNA TGTGCCTGGAGTGTCGGTTCCCTGGATCAGCCCCAGCATTTT. Its protein product is CAWSVGSLDQPQHF.

The chain carries TRBV7-6 and TRBJ2-1; 8 bases match TRBD2. Germline loops: CDR1 SGHVS, CDR2 FNYEAQ. This CDR3 has 15 residues. With V trimmed by 5 bases and J by 7 bases, 10 bases remained unmatched. CDR3 coding DNA: TGTGCCAGCAGCCCTAGTGGGACTAGGGGTAATGAGCAGTTCTTC. This encodes CASSPSGTRGNEQFF.

The chain carries TRBV2 and TRBJ1-3, with a tentative D call TRBD1 (6 bases). V was clipped by 2 bases and J by 0 bases, with 8 bases between them. CDR1 is SNHLY, CDR2 FYNNEI, per germline. The length of the CDR3 is 15 residues. This CDR3 reads CASSETGNSGNTIYF. Here the CDR3 DNA reads TGTGCCAGCAGTGAAACAGGGAACTCTGGAAACACCATATATTTT.

The chain carries TRBV5-6 and TRBJ2-7, with a possible D match to TRBD2 (6 bases). The length of the CDR3 is 15 residues. Trimming pared 0 bases from V and 7 bases from J, leaving 17 bases between. From germline, CDR1 is SGHDT and CDR2 YYEEEE. The CDR3: CASSLDGGAHLEQYF. DNA for the CDR3: TGTGCCAGCAGCTTGGACGGGGGAGCCCATTTGGAGCAGTACTTC.

This chain connects TRBV29-1 to TRBJ2-2; the D gene is possibly TRBD2 (6 bases). Germline V lookup: CDR1 SQVTM, CDR2 ANQGSEA. Trimming cost V 3 bases and J 4 bases, with 12 bases left between them. There are 14 residues in the CDR3. CDR3 residues: CSVERGAATGELFF. The CDR3 coding sequence is TGCAGCGTTGAGCGGGGCGCGGCCACCGGGGAGCTGTTTTTT.

The sample holds a few counts of this clone. The chain couples TRBV16 to TRBJ2-1, with 12 bases matching TRBD2. Trimming cost V 2 bases and J 7 bases; bases outside gene matches: 9. From germline, CDR1 is KGHSY and CDR2 FQNENV. This CDR3 region has 17 residues. CDR3 amino acids: CASSQTLAGGLPNEQFF. DNA for the CDR3: TGTGCCAGCAGCCAAACGCTAGCGGGAGGGCTACCAAATGAGCAGTTCTTC.

The V call is TRBV5-1, the J call TRBJ2-1, with TRBD2 matching 7 bases. V dropped 2 bases and J dropped 6; count of bases not matched to a gene: 5. The CDR3 length is 14 residues. Germline V gives CDR1 SGHRS, CDR2 YFSETQ. This CDR3 reads CASSFDGRRNEQFF. In DNA form, the CDR3 reads TGCGCCAGCAGCTTCGACGGGAGGCGCAATGAGCAGTTCTTC.

The chain employs TRBV12-5 and TRBJ2-5; tentatively, D is TRBD2 (6 bases). The CDR3 is 12 residues long. Per germline, CDR1 LGHNT and CDR2 FRNRAP. The V end lost 8 bases, the J end lost 2 bases, and 9 bases lay between the germline ends. The CDR3 nucleotides read TGTGCTAGTAGTGGGGGGCAAGAGACCCAGTACTTC. Translated: CASSGGQETQYF.

The chain employs TRBV6-1 and TRBJ2-7; 9 nucleotides match TRBD2. In germline, CDR1 is MNHNS, CDR2 SASEGT. There are 16 residues in the CDR3. With 0 bases clipped from V and 2 bases from J, the junction kept 5 bases outside the gene matches. CDR3 nucleotides: TGTGCCAGCAGTGAAGCGGTTCTAGCGGGAACCTACGAGCAGTACTTC. It yields the protein CASSEAVLAGTYEQYF.

V gene TRBV7-2 combines with J gene TRBJ2-1, with TRBD2 matching 11 bases. CDR3 length: 16 residues. Germline lookup yields CDR1 SGHTA and CDR2 FQGNSA. V gave up 5 bases and J gave up 6 bases; unmatched junction bases: 9. The CDR3 loop reads CASSLRLAGILNEQFF. The CDR3 DNA reads TGTGCCAGCAGCCTAAGACTAGCGGGAATCCTCAATGAGCAGTTCTTC. Using reference TRBV7-2 and TRBJ2-1 for the parts outside the CDR3, the full variable domain is GAGVSQSPSNKVTEKGKDVELRCDPISGHTALYWYRQSLGQGLEFLIYFQGNSAPDKSGLPSDRFSAERTGGSVSTLTIQRTQQEDSAVYLCASSLRLAGILNEQFFGPGTRLTVL.

The genes are TRBV25-1 and TRBJ1-4; D not resolved. V was clipped by 3 bases and J by 7 bases, with 15 bases between them. Looked up from germline, CDR1 is MGHDK and CDR2 is SYGVNS. The CDR3 has 15 residues. The CDR3: CASSDGIRVGEKLFF. CDR3 nucleotides: TGTGCCAGCAGTGACGGGATTCGTGTAGGTGAAAAACTGTTTTTT.

V gene TRBV5-1 combines with J gene TRBJ1-2, with a weak D call TRBD1 (5 bases). Between the trimmed V and J ends, which lost 0 bases and 4 bases, there was a span of 13 bases. The CDR3 is 15 amino acids. CDR1 is SGHRS and CDR2 is YFSETQ in the germline V gene. CDR3 in DNA: TGCGCCAGCAGCTTGGTCGTCCAGGGCATCTATGGCTACACCTTC. Residues: CASSLVVQGIYGYTF.

This chain links TRBV29-1 with TRBJ2-7, with 8 positions matching TRBD2. CDR1 is SQVTM, CDR2 ANQGSEA, per germline. V shed 6 bases, J shed 3 bases, and the junction held 7 bases outside the gene matches. This CDR3 has 13 amino acids. The CDR3 reads CSVKSGSIYEQYF. DNA of the CDR3: TGCAGCGTCAAGAGCGGGAGTATCTACGAGCAGTACTTC.

The chain links TRBV30 to TRBJ1-5; 10 bases fit TRBD1. J lost 4 bases, V lost 5 bases, and 8 bases had no gene match. The CDR3 runs 15 residues. Germline CDR1 reads GTSNPN; CDR2 reads SVGIG (reference sequence). The CDR3 nucleotides are TGTGCCTGGCTCGGGACAGGGGATGGGAATCAGCCCCAGCATTTT. Protein sequence: CAWLGTGDGNQPQHF.

The genes are TRBV19 and TRBJ2-1, with TRBD2 matching over 14 bases. V lost 7 bases and J lost 7; bases outside the gene matches: 9. This CDR3 has 16 amino acids. Germline lookup yields CDR1 LNHDA and CDR2 SQIVND (reference sequence). This CDR3 reads CASTSVRTSGGNEQFF. The CDR3 DNA reads as TGTGCCAGTACCTCCGTTAGGACTAGCGGGGGGAATGAGCAGTTCTTC.

The chain employs TRBV15 and TRBJ2-5; 7 bases are a match to TRBD1. Germline lookup yields CDR1 LNHNV and CDR2 YYDKDF (reference sequence). The junction had 17 bases not matched to a gene; V was cut back by 0 bases and J by 7 bases. CDR3 length equals 18 residues. CDR3 nucleotides: TGTGCCACCAGCAGAGAGGTAAGGGACCAAGGGGGCGACGGGACCCAGTACTTC. Translation gives CATSREVRDQGGDGTQYF.

This rearrangement joins TRBV5-4 to TRBJ1-2, with TRBD1 identical over 10 bases. CDR1 is SGHNT, CDR2 YYREEE, per germline (reference sequence). The CDR3 length is 15 residues. Trimming at V came to 3 bases and at J to 4 bases, leaving 6 bases not matched to a gene. DNA of the CDR3: TGTGCCAGCAGCTGGCGGACAGGGGGGACCTATGGCTACACCTTC. It specifies CASSWRTGGTYGYTF. Using reference TRBV5-4 and TRBJ1-2 for the parts outside the CDR3, the full variable domain is ETGVTQSPTHLIKTRGQQVTLRCSSQSGHNTVSWYQQALGQGPQFIFQYYREEENGRGNFPPRFSGLQFPNYSSELNVNALELDDSALYLCASSWRTGGTYGYTFGSGTRLTVV.

V gene TRBV2 combines with J gene TRBJ1-1, with D unclear. V was pared by 5 bases and J by 8 bases, with 9 bases between. The CDR3 loop spans 11 amino acids. Germline loops: CDR1 SNHLY, CDR2 FYNNEI. DNA for the CDR3: TGTGCCAGCAGTCAACAGTGGGAAGCTTTCTTT. Its translation is CASSQQWEAFF.

The chain carries TRBV28 and TRBJ2-7; D is undetermined. This CDR3 has 14 residues. V was shortened by 3 bases and J by 2 bases, with 11 bases between the two germline ends. CDR1 and CDR2 from the germline V gene are MDHEN and SYDVKM. The CDR3 sequence: CASSLRLPTYEQYF. DNA of the CDR3: TGTGCCAGCAGTTTGCGACTCCCAACCTACGAGCAGTACTTC.

This chain connects TRBV7-2 to TRBJ2-1; 8 nucleotides line up with TRBD2. V lost 5 bases to trimming and J lost 7 bases; unmatched junction nucleotides: 13. The CDR3 covers 16 residues. Germline-derived CDR1 and CDR2 are SGHTA and FQGNSA. CDR3 loop: CASSPHSGEGENEQFF. The CDR3 DNA is TGTGCCAGCAGCCCCCATAGCGGGGAAGGGGAAAATGAGCAGTTCTTC.

The chain combines TRBV11-3 with TRBJ1-1; D is possibly TRBD1 (5 bases). CDR3 length equals 13 residues. The V gene lost 3 bases and the J gene lost 4 bases, with 9 bases spanning the gap. Germline V gives CDR1 SGHNT, CDR2 YENEEA. The CDR3 nucleotides read TGTGCCAGCAGCTTGGGGGGACCCACTGAAGCTTTCTTT. Residues: CASSLGGPTEAFF.

This chain uses TRBV11-3 with TRBJ2-1; no clear D gene. The V end lost 0 bases, the J end lost 0 bases, and 6 bases lay between the germline ends. Looked up from germline, CDR1 is SGHNT and CDR2 is YENEEA. The CDR3 spans 15 residues. The CDR3 reads CASSLDASSYNEQFF. CDR3 nucleotides: TGTGCCAGCAGCTTAGATGCGAGCTCCTACAATGAGCAGTTCTTC.

This clone was counted once. The CDR3 spells CASNPDRIMNTEAFF. CDR3 sequence (DNA): TGTGCCAGCAATCCAGACAGGATAATGAACACTGAAGCTTTCTTT. The chain joins TRBV6-6 to TRBJ1-1, with D possibly being TRBD1 (6 bases). The CDR3 covers 15 residues. The V gene's germline CDR1 is MNHNY and CDR2 SVGAGI (reference sequence). The ends were cut back, 7 bases at V and 0 bases at J, with 15 bases in the middle.

This clone has a single count. The genes are TRBV7-3 and TRBJ2-1, with TRBD2 matching 9 bases. The CDR3 spans 16 residues. Germline CDR1 SGHTA, CDR2 FQGTGA. Losses at the gene ends were 1 base for V and 3 bases for J; bases not matched to a gene: 4. Here the CDR3 reads CASSLRGTSIYNEQFF. The CDR3 region has the DNA TGTGCCAGCAGCTTAAGAGGGACTAGCATCTACAATGAGCAGTTCTTC.